This T cell receptor (beta chain) was sequenced in a study of Ad26.COV2.S vaccination and SARS-CoV-2 variants. Data came from immunoSEQ multiplex PCR; TCRdb stores just in-frame clones and leaves some out. The data show about 350,000 clones, 70% to 90% seen once. As to treatment: 15 to 20 received Ad26.COV2.S at low or high dose, single or two shots; roughly 5 received placebo; per-sample allocation not given. The study sampled participants on day 63 after the first vaccine or placebo injection. The trim removed 5 bases at V and 2 bases at J, leaving 5 bases unmatched. Per the germline V gene, CDR1 is SEHNR and CDR2 is FQNEAQ (reference sequence). This CDR3 spans 16 amino acids. Study conclusions and caveats: Non-spike TCR breadth showed similarity between vaccine and placebo recipients.

A note on this clone: Its specificity is unknown.

The TCR was taken from a person between 18 and 65 years old who received the Ad26.COV2.S COVID-19 vaccine or a placebo. The source was peripheral blood, collected in a trial of Ad26.COV2.S vaccine versus placebo. V is TRBV7-9 and J is TRBJ2-1; the match to TRBD2 covers 11 bases. CDR3 residues: CASSQIAGGPYNEQFF. The CDR3 DNA is TGTGCCAGCAGCCAGATAGCGGGAGGGCCCTACAATGAGCAGTTCTTC. The full variable domain, rest sourced from reference TRBV7-9 and TRBJ2-1, is DTGVSQNPRHKITKRGQNVTFRCDPISEHNRLYWYRQTLGQGPEFLTYFQNEAQLEKSRLLSDRFSAERPKGSFSTLEIQRTEQGDSAMYLCASSQIAGGPYNEQFFGPGTRLTVL.